This TCR beta chain was documented in a study of T cell responses to AZD1222 COVID-19 vaccine. Whole-study results and caveats: Spike-specific TCR breadth and depth went up after people got two AZD1222 doses.

There are 16 residues in the CDR3. The germline gives CDR1 MNHEY, CDR2 SMNVEV (reference sequence). Trimming removed 5 bases from V and 3 bases from J, with 17 bases in between. This clone was detected once. Its antigen is not identified. Produced via immunoSEQ multiplex PCR; TCRdb's table is partial and in-frame only. Seen here are under 150,000 clones, 90% observed once, and the top ten hold roughly 3.6%. The chain joins TRBV27 to TRBJ2-4; D possibly corresponds to TRBD2 (6 bases). The TCR comes from an adult in good health. This material consisted of peripheral blood, taken on day 0 of AZD1222 vaccination. CDR3 nucleotide sequence: TGTGCCAGCAGTCCTGGGGGGTCCCTAGGCAAAAACATTCAGTACTTC. This gives the protein CASSPGGSLGKNIQYF.